The clone carrying this T cell receptor beta chain has a count of ten or more. Among the patients, none had received any treatment before thyroid surgery. TCRdb re-analyzed the PCR reads using MiXCR. The table shows approximately 86,000 clones, with around 13% occurring only once. The sample is drawn from a study of metastatic and nonmetastatic thyroid tumors. CDR1 LNHDA and CDR2 SQIVND come from the germline V gene (reference sequence). The CDR3 length is 13 residues. J was trimmed by 2 bases and V by 11 bases; bases with no gene match: 4. Sequencing input: tumor tissue. This receptor was taken from a female donor with papillary thyroid cancer or a benign thyroid nodule (not recorded which). Some clones in this sample may be carry-over from other donors' samples. V gene TRBV19 combines with J gene TRBJ2-1, with 9 bases that match TRBD1. The CDR3 DNA is TGTGCCTCGGGACAGGGTCCCTACAATGAGCAGTTCTTC. Translation: CASGQGPYNEQFF.